A single sample is the source of the 30 T cell receptor beta chains below, sequenced in a study of beta chain features in type 1 diabetes. All of the isolated RNA was reverse transcribed, so expressed TCRB transcripts were sequenced. The assay was immunoSEQ multiplex PCR, and TCRdb's table has in-frame clones only and misses some. This table has under 450,000 clones, approximately 15% appearing once. Sequencing used naive CD4+ T cells from blood. Receptors originate from a woman under 30 in good health.

This clone was detected only a few times. The chain uses TRBV5-1 and TRBJ2-2; D is undetermined. This CDR3 comprises 16 residues. Germline V gene lookup returns CDR1 SGHRS and CDR2 YFSETQ. Between the trimmed V and J ends, which lost 7 bases and 0 bases, there was a span of 16 bases. The CDR3 bases are TGCGCCAGCGAATTAGGCGGCAGACCGAACACCGGGGAGCTGTTTTTT. Its protein is CASELGGRPNTGELFF.

The V call is TRBV6-5, the J call TRBJ2-3, with D maybe TRBD2 (5 bases). CDR3 length: 14 residues. Germline V CDR1 and CDR2: MNHEY, SVGAGI. V shed 5 bases and J shed 4 bases, with 13 bases lying between them. CDR3 amino acids: CASSTLGSPDTQYF. The CDR3 DNA reads TGTGCCAGCAGTACACTAGGGAGCCCAGATACGCAGTATTTT.

This clone has only a few counts. V usage is TRBV2 and J usage is TRBJ1-1; TRBD1 is a possible D gene (5 bases). There are 13 residues in the CDR3. The V end was cut by 7 bases, the J end by 1 base, with 10 bases between. Per germline, CDR1 SNHLY and CDR2 FYNNEI. CDR3 region: CASTIRENTEAFF. The CDR3 DNA sequence: TGTGCCAGCACAATCAGGGAGAACACTGAAGCTTTCTTT. The whole variable domain, filled in from reference TRBV2 and TRBJ1-1, reads EPEVTQTPSHQVTQMGQEVILRCVPISNHLYFYWYRQILGQKVEFLVSFYNNEISEKSEIFDDQFSVERPDGSNFTLKIRSTKLEDSAMYFCASTIRENTEAFFGQGTRLTVV.

The chain employs TRBV29-1 and TRBJ1-1, with D tentatively TRBD1 (6 bases). Germline loops: CDR1 SQVTM, CDR2 ANQGSEA. With 6 bases removed from V and 5 bases from J, the gap between germline ends came to 16 bases. This CDR3 spans 13 amino acids. Here the CDR3 reads CSVGQKLRTEAFF. CDR3 nucleotides: TGCAGCGTGGGACAAAAATTGCGAACTGAAGCTTTCTTT.

The rearrangement joins TRBV4-3 to TRBJ1-1; D is uncertain. CDR3 length: 14 amino acids. The V and J ends lost 5 bases and 6 bases respectively, with 16 bases between them. Germline CDR1 reads LGHNA; CDR2 reads YSLEER. CDR3 in amino acids: CASSKGHRGAEAFF. In nucleotides, the CDR3 is TGCGCCAGCAGCAAAGGGCACCGAGGTGCTGAAGCTTTCTTT.

This chain uses TRBV9 with TRBJ2-1; perhaps TRBD2 as D (6 bases). Deletions cut 3 bases from V and 0 bases from J, with 16 bases between. The germline V gene has CDR1 SGDLS and CDR2 YYNGEE. The CDR3 has 17 residues. This CDR3 is CASSAEAGLISYNEQFF. The CDR3 bases are TGTGCCAGCAGCGCCGAGGCGGGACTTATCTCCTACAATGAGCAGTTCTTC.

The chain recombines TRBV7-2 with TRBJ1-1; D call uncertain. Trimming shortened V by 2 bases and J by 7 bases, and 11 bases separated the two germline ends. Germline values: CDR1 SGHTA, CDR2 FQGNSA. This CDR3 contains 13 residues. The CDR3 loop reads CASSLNRVSEAFF. The CDR3 DNA is TGTGCCAGCAGCTTAAACCGTGTTAGTGAAGCTTTCTTT.

This clone has a handful of counts. The chain carries TRBV7-2 and TRBJ2-1; tentatively, D is TRBD2 (6 bases). Trimming took off 6 bases at V and 6 bases at J, with 9 bases between the two ends. The CDR3 loop spans 12 amino acids. Looked up from germline, CDR1 is SGHTA and CDR2 is FQGNSA. The CDR3 nucleotides are TGTGCCAGCAGGAGACTAGTCAATGAGCAGTTCTTC. It translates to CASRRLVNEQFF. Looking up the rest from reference TRBV7-2 and TRBJ2-1 gives the full variable domain: GAGVSQSPSNKVTEKGKDVELRCDPISGHTALYWYRQSLGQGLEFLIYFQGNSAPDKSGLPSDRFSAERTGGSVSTLTIQRTQQEDSAVYLCASRRLVNEQFFGPGTRLTVL.

The chain has TRBV29-1 and TRBJ1-2, with a weak D call TRBD1 (6 bases). The CDR3 contains 15 residues. Trimming removed 1 base at V and 6 bases at J, with 18 bases between. Looked up from germline, CDR1 is SQVTM and CDR2 is ANQGSEA. As DNA, the CDR3 is TGCAGCGTTGAAGTCCTATCCTCAGGGGCGGATGGCTACACCTTC. It encodes CSVEVLSSGADGYTF.

The table lists this clone with a few counts. The chain couples TRBV9 to TRBJ1-1, with a tentative D call TRBD1 (6 bases). The germline gives CDR1 SGDLS, CDR2 YYNGEE. V lost 4 bases to trimming and J lost 8 bases, with 9 bases between them. The CDR3 contains 11 residues. CDR3 nucleotide sequence: TGTGCCAGCAGCACTGGACAGGAAGCTTTCTTT. This translates into CASSTGQEAFF.

V is TRBV11-2 and J is TRBJ2-1, with TRBD2 matching over 7 bases. The CDR3 totals 15 residues. Germline V lookup: CDR1 SGHAT, CDR2 FQNNGV. Losses at the gene ends were 2 bases for V and 3 bases for J; bases not matched to a gene: 4. The CDR3 nucleotides read TGTGCCAGCAGCTTACCGGGAGGACACTACAATGAGCAGTTCTTC. Its translation is CASSLPGGHYNEQFF.

This clone was counted between two and nine times. V gene TRBV28 combines with J gene TRBJ1-1, with D possibly matching TRBD1 (6 bases). Germline V gene sequence: CDR1 MDHEN, CDR2 SYDVKM. The V gene lost 6 bases and the J gene lost 3 bases, with 17 bases spanning the gap. CDR3 size: 15 residues. In DNA form, the CDR3 reads TGTGCCAGCAGCCCCAGGGGAATGAGGGACACTGAAGCTTTCTTT. Protein: CASSPRGMRDTEAFF. Full variable domain (missing parts from reference TRBV28 and TRBJ1-1): DVKVTQSSRYLVKRTGEKVFLECVQDMDHENMFWYRQDPGLGLRLIYFSYDVKMKEKGDIPEGYSVSREKKERFSLILESASTNQTSMYLCASSPRGMRDTEAFFGQGTRLTVV.

The chain employs TRBV6-6 and TRBJ2-7; D unresolved. CDR1 MNHNY and CDR2 SVGAGI come from the germline V gene (reference sequence). The CDR3 length is 13 residues. V was cut by 2 bases and J by 6 bases, with 11 bases left in between. The chain's CDR3 is CASSYALEAEQYF. DNA of the CDR3: TGTGCCAGCAGTTACGCCCTAGAGGCCGAGCAGTACTTC.

This clone occurred a few times. The rearrangement uses TRBV18 and TRBJ2-7; TRBD2 agrees at 11 bases. The germline V gene encodes CDR1 KGHSH and CDR2 LQKENI. V was pared by 3 bases and J by 2 bases, with 3 bases of the junction left unmatched. The CDR3 totals 15 residues. The CDR3 here is CASSPTSGRAYEQYF. The CDR3 coding sequence is TGTGCCAGCTCACCCACTAGCGGGAGAGCCTACGAGCAGTACTTC.

The table lists this clone with a few counts. This chain uses TRBV28 with TRBJ1-1; 12 bases are shared with TRBD1. CDR1 and CDR2 from the germline V gene are MDHEN and SYDVKM. V lost 5 bases to trimming and J lost 6 bases; unmatched junction nucleotides: 4. This CDR3 region has 14 residues. CDR3 nucleotides: TGTGCCAGCAGTCGGGGACAGGGGGCAGCTGAAGCTTTCTTT. Translating gives CASSRGQGAAEAFF.

The V call is TRBV18, the J call TRBJ2-7; 11 nucleotides agree with TRBD1. The CDR3 sequence is 15 residues long. Germline V gene data show CDR1 as KGHSH and CDR2 as LQKENI. Germline trimming cut 6 bases from V and 3 bases from J; bases unmatched to any gene: 7. The CDR3 spells CASSRSGTGGYEQYF. In DNA, the CDR3 is TGTGCCAGCTCGCGGTCCGGGACAGGGGGCTACGAGCAGTACTTC.

This clone was found a few times. The CDR3, as DNA: TGTGCCAGCACCGAGGACACCTTCGGGGAGCAGTACTTC. Translating gives CASTEDTFGEQYF. The V and J genes are TRBV2 and TRBJ2-7; TRBD1 is a possible D gene (5 bases). The ends were cut back, 7 bases at V and 7 bases at J, with 17 bases in the middle. The CDR3 is 13 residues long. Germline loops: CDR1 SNHLY, CDR2 FYNNEI.

The J gene is TRBJ2-3, the V gene TRBV27; 9 bases align to TRBD2. This CDR3 is 15 amino acids long. Germline CDR1 reads MNHEY; CDR2 reads SMNVEV (reference sequence). With 6 bases clipped from V and 4 bases from J, the junction kept 8 bases outside the gene matches. CDR3 nucleotides: TGTGCCAGCAGCCTCCGCGAGCGGGGGGCAGATACGCAGTATTTT. Protein sequence: CASSLRERGADTQYF.

This clone showed up just a few times. The V call is TRBV4-1, the J call TRBJ1-2; D is ambiguous. Germline assignment: CDR1 MGHRA and CDR2 YSYEKL. V lost 0 bases and J lost 3, with 14 bases in between. This CDR3 comprises 16 residues. The CDR3 sequence: CASSQEGSWGDYGYTF. Written as DNA, the CDR3 is TGCGCCAGCAGCCAAGAGGGGTCGTGGGGAGACTATGGCTACACCTTC.

This clone came up a few times. The chain joins TRBV7-8 to TRBJ2-2; 7 bases match TRBD1. The J segment lost 3 bases and the V segment lost 5 bases, leaving 9 bases of the junction unmatched. The germline V gene encodes CDR1 SGHVS and CDR2 FQNEAQ. The CDR3 has 16 residues. CDR3 region: CASSITGVLDTGELFF. The CDR3 region has the DNA TGTGCCAGCAGCATCACAGGGGTGTTGGACACCGGGGAGCTGTTTTTT. Full variable domain (outside the CDR3, taken from reference TRBV7-8 and TRBJ2-2): GAGVSQSPRYKVAKRGQDVALRCDPISGHVSLFWYQQALGQGPEFLTYFQNEAQLDKSGLPSDRFFAERPEGSVSTLKIQRTQQEDSAVYLCASSITGVLDTGELFFGEGSRLTVL.

V usage is TRBV10-3 and J usage is TRBJ2-5; D is perhaps TRBD2 (6 bases). V was clipped by 4 bases and J by 3 bases, with 15 bases between them. CDR3 length: 15 amino acids. In germline, CDR1 is ENHRY, CDR2 SYGVKD. The CDR3 spells CAISGFWGEEETQYF. The CDR3 DNA is TGTGCCATCAGTGGGTTTTGGGGGGAGGAAGAGACCCAGTACTTC.

A few counts support this clone. CDR3 bases: TGCGCCAGCCCCCCCCCGGGCTCTGGGGCCAACGTCCTGACTTTC. This gives the protein CASPPPGSGANVLTF. The rearrangement joins TRBV5-1 to TRBJ2-6, with D hard to call. The CDR3 consists of 15 residues. Germline CDR1 is SGHRS and CDR2 is YFSETQ. Trimming took off 7 bases at V and 0 bases at J, with 11 bases between the two ends.

This clone has more than one count but fewer than ten. V is TRBV29-1 and J is TRBJ1-1; D gene uncertain. V lost 7 bases and J 0 bases, leaving 12 bases between the germline ends. Looked up from germline, CDR1 is SQVTM and CDR2 is ANQGSEA. The CDR3 runs to 13 residues. The CDR3 sequence is CSAELGLNTEAFF. The DNA of the CDR3 is TGCAGCGCGGAACTAGGGTTGAACACTGAAGCTTTCTTT.

This clone showed up just a few times. The rearrangement uses TRBV14 and TRBJ1-2; D is unresolved. CDR1 is SGHDN, CDR2 FVKESK, per germline. This CDR3 comprises 13 residues. V gave up 5 bases and J gave up 3 bases, with 10 bases separating them. The CDR3 sequence is CASSGGRHYGYTF. The CDR3 coding sequence is TGTGCCAGCAGCGGCGGCCGTCACTATGGCTACACCTTC. Full variable domain (remainder filled in from reference TRBV14 and TRBJ1-2): EAGVTQFPSHSVIEKGQTVTLRCDPISGHDNLYWYRRVMGKEIKFLLHFVKESKQDESGMPNNRFLAERTGGTYSTLKVQPAELEDSGVYFCASSGGRHYGYTFGSGTRLTVV.

This rearrangement joins TRBV29-1 to TRBJ2-5; 9 bases line up with TRBD1. V dropped 6 bases and J dropped 2; count of bases not matched to a gene: 25. This CDR3 region has 20 residues. CDR1 and CDR2 (germline): SQVTM, ANQGSEA. CDR3 bases: TGCAGCGTCGAATTAAGCCTACCACCGGGACAGGGAGATAGGCAAGAGACCCAGTACTTC. It yields the protein CSVELSLPPGQGDRQETQYF. Full variable domain (outside the CDR3, taken from reference TRBV29-1 and TRBJ2-5): SAVISQKPSRDICQRGTSLTIQCQVDSQVTMMFWYRQQPGQSLTLIATANQGSEATYESGFVIDKFPISRPNLTFSTLTVSNMSPEDSSIYLCSVELSLPPGQGDRQETQYFGPGTRLLVL.

This chain uses TRBV25-1 with TRBJ1-2, with 7 bases that match TRBD1. The CDR3 covers 13 residues. V lost 2 bases to trimming and J lost 6 bases; unmatched junction nucleotides: 3. Germline CDR1 and CDR2: MGHDK and SYGVNS. In DNA, the CDR3 is TGTGCCAGCAGTGAAGCAGGGGGAAATGGCTACACCTTC. It specifies CASSEAGGNGYTF.

This chain links TRBV28 with TRBJ2-7; TRBD2 agrees at 14 bases. The ends lost 7 bases at V and 8 bases at J; junction bases unmatched: 10. This CDR3 contains 15 residues. Germline loops: CDR1 MDHEN, CDR2 SYDVKM. CDR3 coding DNA: TGTGCCAGCACCGCACTGGGACTAGCGGGAGAGAAGCAGTACTTC. Translation: CASTALGLAGEKQYF.

The V and J genes are TRBV28 and TRBJ2-5; 9 bases fit TRBD1. The CDR3 runs to 15 residues. The germline gives CDR1 MDHEN, CDR2 SYDVKM. V dropped 4 bases and J dropped 5; count of bases not matched to a gene: 8. The CDR3 is CASSSPTGGRETQYF. The DNA for the CDR3 is TGTGCCAGCAGTTCCCCTACAGGGGGCCGTGAGACCCAGTACTTC. Drawing the rest from reference TRBV28 and TRBJ2-5, the complete variable domain is DVKVTQSSRYLVKRTGEKVFLECVQDMDHENMFWYRQDPGLGLRLIYFSYDVKMKEKGDIPEGYSVSREKKERFSLILESASTNQTSMYLCASSSPTGGRETQYFGPGTRLLVL.

This sequence joins TRBV7-2 and TRBJ2-7, with 8 bases fitting TRBD2. The germline V gene has CDR1 SGHTA and CDR2 FQGNSA. The V and J ends lost 5 bases and 7 bases, in that order; junction bases with no gene match: 13. The CDR3 covers 15 residues. CDR3 DNA: TGTGCCAGCAGCCCGTGGAATAGCGGGATTTATGAGCAGTACTTC. Translating gives CASSPWNSGIYEQYF.

This clone was seen more than once but under ten times. The rearrangement joins TRBV11-2 to TRBJ2-6; D unresolved. Between the trimmed V and J ends, which lost 5 bases and 0 bases, there was a span of 5 bases. Germline V lookup: CDR1 SGHAT, CDR2 FQNNGV. The CDR3 is 14 amino acids. CDR3 region: CASSPSSGANVLTF. CDR3 coding DNA: TGTGCCAGCAGCCCCTCCTCTGGGGCCAACGTCCTGACTTTC.